This T cell receptor (beta chain) was sequenced during a study of PD-1 blockade in classical Hodgkin lymphoma (dated by TCRdb to 2018 to 2020). Study-level background: Nivolumab dosing was 3 mg/kg intravenously every 2 weeks, continuing until either disease progression or unacceptable toxicity. A peripheral blood immune signature of response to PD-1 blockade in classical Hodgkin lymphoma was defined using TCR beta sequencing and CyTOF. Beyond this particular receptor, the publication reports: The study was restricted to a single clinical trial cohort, and the causes of repertoire differences, possibly disease activity or prior therapy, were left undefined. Baseline TCR diversity was reported as lower in newly diagnosed patients than in healthy donors, and lower still in relapsed/refractory patients. Patients starting nivolumab less than 1 year after ASCT had lower diversity and were excluded from later analyses to avoid confounding by immune reconstitution. Among trial patients, those achieving complete response had baseline diversity similar to that of newly diagnosed patients, while diversity was significantly lower in partial responders and progressors. CD4+ but not CD8+ TCR diversity rose significantly by C4D1 (p=0.0027 vs p=0.16), most apparent in complete responders (p=0.02).

Per the publication, the time point label means: cycle 4 day 1 (C4D1), after five to seven weeks of nivolumab. Every trial patient had relapsed following autologous stem cell transplantation, and prior brentuximab vedotin exposure was what differed among cohorts A, B and C. The trial cohort was composed of about 53 patients with relapsed/refractory classical Hodgkin lymphoma, for whom complete response, partial response or progressive disease was recorded as best overall response. Single-agent nivolumab was administered to trial patients in the multi-cohort phase II CheckMate 205 trial. An independent review committee assessed best overall response using the 2007 International Working Group response criteria. PBMCs from the trial were collected at three points: immediately before nivolumab initiation (C1D1), and during therapy at cycle 2 day 1 and cycle 4 day 1. After peripheral blood was drawn into 8 mL Vacutainer Cell Preparation Tubes, PBMCs were isolated by centrifugation and then cryopreserved.

The Qiagen DNeasy kit was used to extract genomic DNA from unsorted PBMCs and from the negatively selected CD4+ and CD8+ fractions. Amplification of TCR beta CDR3 regions was done by immunoSEQ multiplex PCR with primers that anneal to V and J segments. A synthetic immune receptor repertoire was used to minimize amplification bias, and any residual bias was removed computationally once sequencing was done. The study's own analysis went as follows. Custom Python scripts were used to quantify repertoire diversity as the Shannon entropy index. Unsorted, CD4+ and CD8+ repertoires were examined separately, except in combined analyses, for which CD4+ and CD8+ sequences were merged in silico. Clonal expansion was defined as at least a 2-fold frequency increase after treatment relative to C1D1, with a pseudocount of 0.5 for undetected baseline clones. Singleton clones were defined as clones with 0 or 1 copy at C1D1, and non-singleton clones were defined as clones with 2 or more copies. Clones expanded in unsorted samples were labelled as CD4+, CD8+ or unknown by matching protein sequences in sorted samples from the same patient. Wilcoxon tests on paired samples were used to test changes in diversity from C1D1 to C4D1. The table was pulled from immuneACCESS by TCRdb, which kept in-frame rearrangements only. Such tables lose some clones; where checked, under half of the loss comes from unresolved V genes, and the rest has no known cause. Clone size and the V and J calls come from that table; the DNA yielded D and trimming. In all, the sample holds approximately 49,000 clones, and roughly three quarters of those were seen once. Jointly, the top ten make up approximately 18% of the sample.

Per the germline V gene (reference sequence), SGHNT is the CDR1 and YYREEE is the CDR2. V drops 4 bases and J drops 0 bases, leaving 10 bases in between. Its CDR3 holds 14 amino acids, cysteine through phenylalanine. Only the CDR3 part of the read is kept: 42 bases, read in frame from the first base. In the case of this clone: This receptor's antigen is unknown. No much larger clone is present one base from it, and per-base qualities are unavailable.

The chain is encoded by TRBV5-4 joined to TRBJ1-2, and TRBD1 may be the D gene, going by 6 matching bases. This specimen was peripheral blood mononuclear cells (PBMCs), taken before the fourth cycle of nivolumab. This receptor was taken from a human donor with classical Hodgkin lymphoma. The nucleotide sequence reads as follows: TGTGCCAGCAGCCCTTGGACAGCTAACTATGGCTACACCTTC. This sequence encodes CASSPWTANYGYTF.